Shown below are 8 T cell receptor beta chains from a single sample sequenced in a study of T cell responses to AZD1222 COVID-19 vaccine. Clones were sequenced by immunoSEQ multiplex PCR, and TCRdb holds only the in-frame ones, with some missing. In the table there are around 100,000 clones, around 81% of which are singletons. Sequencing was performed on peripheral blood, taken on day 0 of AZD1222 vaccination. The receptors here all came from an adult in good health.

This chain connects TRBV28 to TRBJ2-1; D remains ambiguous. The germline CDR1 and CDR2 sequences are MDHEN and SYDVKM. Trimming cost V 4 bases and J 9 bases, with 19 bases left between them. This CDR3 is built from 15 residues. CDR3 residues: CASSSPGSRSSEQFF. The DNA for the CDR3 is TGTGCCAGCAGTTCCCCCGGATCGCGTTCGAGTGAGCAGTTCTTC.

This clone was seen only once. This chain connects TRBV18 to TRBJ2-7; TRBD1 is a possible D gene (6 bases). The CDR3 is 14 residues long. Germline loops: CDR1 KGHSH, CDR2 LQKENI. V was cut by 0 bases and J by 5 bases, with 11 bases left in between. CDR3 sequence: CASSPPSNRDEQYF. In nucleotides, the CDR3 is TGTGCCAGCTCACCACCGAGTAACAGGGACGAGCAGTACTTC.

V usage is TRBV4-1 and J usage is TRBJ2-3, with 7 bases that match TRBD2. Unmatched junction bases numbered 6, after V lost 2 bases and J lost 1 base. The CDR3 has 16 amino acids. CDR1 and CDR2 from the germline V gene are MGHRA and YSYEKL. CDR3 sequence reads: CASSQNPAGGTDTQYF. The CDR3 DNA is TGCGCCAGCAGCCAAAACCCTGCGGGGGGCACAGATACGCAGTATTTT.

This clone was counted a single time. The chain joins TRBV28 to TRBJ2-7; TRBD2 aligns across 9 bases. V lost 6 bases, J lost 6 bases, and 12 bases stayed unmatched. CDR3 length: 15 residues. Germline V lookup: CDR1 MDHEN, CDR2 SYDVKM. CDR3 residues: CASRTRLAGEGEQYF. CDR3 DNA sequence: TGTGCCAGCAGAACCCGCTTAGCGGGAGAGGGCGAGCAGTACTTC.

This chain links TRBV18 with TRBJ1-2, with TRBD1 matching 9 bases. This CDR3 is built from 15 residues. V lost 1 base and J lost 4; bases outside the gene matches: 4. The germline gives CDR1 KGHSH, CDR2 LQKENI. The CDR3 reads CASSPRQGGGYGYTF. CDR3 nucleotides: TGTGCCAGCTCACCACGACAGGGGGGTGGCTATGGCTACACCTTC.

This chain joins TRBV19 and TRBJ2-1; D tentatively fits TRBD1 or TRBD2 (5 bases each). This CDR3 comprises 13 residues. V was shortened by 0 bases and J by 9 bases, with 9 bases between the two germline ends. CDR1 is LNHDA, CDR2 SQIVND, per germline (reference sequence). The CDR3 sequence: CASSIDRAGEQFF. CDR3 nucleotides: TGTGCCAGTAGTATAGACAGGGCGGGTGAGCAGTTCTTC.

CDR3 in amino acids: CSASGLDTANYGYTF. The DNA of the CDR3 is TGCAGTGCTAGTGGATTAGACACAGCTAACTATGGCTACACCTTC. V usage is TRBV20-1 and J usage is TRBJ1-2; D uncertain. The length of the CDR3 is 15 residues. V was pared by 3 bases and J by 0 bases, with 14 bases between. Germline CDR1 DFQATT, CDR2 SNEGSKA (reference sequence).

The chain uses TRBV9 and TRBJ1-6; 7 bases are shared with TRBD1. The CDR3 is made up of 15 amino acids. J lost 8 bases, V lost 4 bases, and 9 bases had no gene match. The V gene's germline CDR1 is SGDLS and CDR2 YYNGEE. CDR3: CASSPTLGGDSPLHF. The CDR3 DNA sequence: TGTGCCAGCAGCCCGACCTTAGGGGGCGATTCACCCCTCCACTTT.